The 4 T cell receptor beta chains listed next were all sequenced from one sample in a study of blood T cell repertoires in COVID-19. The data were produced by immunoSEQ multiplex PCR, yet TCRdb's version contains in-frame clones alone and is incomplete. The sample shows 350,000 to 450,000 clones, about nine tenths of them seen only once. The sample was PBMCs or T cells enriched from blood (not recorded which). The receptors were gathered from a woman aged 35 to 49 who had been exposed to COVID-19.

This clone was observed once. The gene calls are TRBV14 and TRBJ2-1; D is ambiguous. The V end lost 1 base, the J end lost 8 bases, and 6 bases lay between the germline ends. Germline V gene lookup returns CDR1 SGHDN and CDR2 FVKESK. The CDR3 is 12 residues long. CDR3: CASSQADHEQFF. The DNA of the CDR3 is TGTGCCAGCAGCCAAGCAGATCATGAGCAGTTCTTC.

V usage is TRBV11-1 and J usage is TRBJ2-5; 7 bases align to TRBD1. The CDR3 runs to 13 residues. Germline V gene sequence: CDR1 SGHAT, CDR2 FQDESV (reference sequence). V was pared by 5 bases and J by 10 bases, with 10 bases of the junction left unmatched. The CDR3 protein is CASSPRTGLYQYF. The CDR3 coding sequence is TGTGCCAGCAGCCCCCGGACAGGCTTGTACCAGTACTTC. The complete variable domain, with remaining parts taken from reference TRBV11-1 and TRBJ2-5, reads EAEVAQSPRYKITEKSQAVAFWCDPISGHATLYWYRQILGQGPELLVQFQDESVVDDSQLPKDRFSAERLKGVDSTLKIQPAELGDSAMYLCASSPRTGLYQYFGPGTRLLVL.

The chain combines TRBV5-5 with TRBJ2-7; 9 bases line up with TRBD2. V trimming: 4 bases; J trimming: 1 base; junction bases outside the gene matches: 9. This CDR3 is built from 16 residues. Germline V gene data show CDR1 as SGHKS and CDR2 as YYEKEE (reference sequence). As DNA, the CDR3 is TGTGCCAGCAGCACTAGACTAGCGGAGGGGTCCTACGAGCAGTACTTC. This encodes CASSTRLAEGSYEQYF.

The V call is TRBV24-1, the J call TRBJ2-2; D is perhaps TRBD2 (6 bases). The CDR3 runs to 12 residues. The V gene lost 9 bases and the J gene lost 3 bases, with 7 bases spanning the gap. Germline V gives CDR1 KGHDR, CDR2 SFDVKD. The DNA for the CDR3 is TGTGCCACCGGGACTCACACCGGGGAGCTGTTTTTT. Translated: CATGTHTGELFF.